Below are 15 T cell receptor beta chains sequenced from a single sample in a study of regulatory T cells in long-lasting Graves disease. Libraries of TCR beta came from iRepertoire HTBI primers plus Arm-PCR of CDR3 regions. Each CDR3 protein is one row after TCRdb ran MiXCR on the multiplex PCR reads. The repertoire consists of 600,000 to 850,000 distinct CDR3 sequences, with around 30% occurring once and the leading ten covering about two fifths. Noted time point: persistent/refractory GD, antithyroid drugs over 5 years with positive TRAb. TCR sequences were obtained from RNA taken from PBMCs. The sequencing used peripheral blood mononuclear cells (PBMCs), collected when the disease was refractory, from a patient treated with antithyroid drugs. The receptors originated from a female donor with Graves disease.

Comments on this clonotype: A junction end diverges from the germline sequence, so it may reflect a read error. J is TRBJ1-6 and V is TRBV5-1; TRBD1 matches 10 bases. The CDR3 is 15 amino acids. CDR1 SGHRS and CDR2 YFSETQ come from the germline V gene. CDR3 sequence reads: CAGSPGQGGNSPLHF. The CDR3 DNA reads TGCGCCGGCAGCCCCGGACAGGGGGGTAATTCACCCCTCCACTTT.

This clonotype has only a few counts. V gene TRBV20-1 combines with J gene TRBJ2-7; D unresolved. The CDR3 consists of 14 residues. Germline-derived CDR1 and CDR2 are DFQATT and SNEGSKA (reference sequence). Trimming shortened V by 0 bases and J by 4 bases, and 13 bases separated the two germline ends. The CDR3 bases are TGCAGTGCTAGAGATGGGTTGAGAACATACGAGCAGTACTTC. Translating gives CSARDGLRTYEQYF.

CDR3 residues: CASSGYAGNQPQHF. CDR3 nucleotides: TGTGCCAGCAGCGGTTACGCAGGGAATCAGCCCCAGCATTTT. This chain connects TRBV6-1 to TRBJ1-5; possible D gene TRBD1, 5 bases. V lost 6 bases, J lost 4 bases, and 13 bases lay in between. The CDR3 spans 14 residues. The V gene's germline CDR1 is MNHNS and CDR2 SASEGT.

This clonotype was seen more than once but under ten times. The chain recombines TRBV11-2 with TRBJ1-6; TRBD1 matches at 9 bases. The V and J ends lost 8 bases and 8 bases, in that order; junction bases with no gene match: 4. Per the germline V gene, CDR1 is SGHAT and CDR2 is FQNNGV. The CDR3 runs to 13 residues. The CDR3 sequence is CASAGQGDSPLHF. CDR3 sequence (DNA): TGTGCCAGCGCGGGACAGGGTGATTCACCCCTCCACTTT.

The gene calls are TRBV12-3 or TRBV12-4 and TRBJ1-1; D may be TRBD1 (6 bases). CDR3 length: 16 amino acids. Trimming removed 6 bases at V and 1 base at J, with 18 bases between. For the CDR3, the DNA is TGTGCCAGCAGGAGAAGGCCCCAGGGGAGGAACACTGAAGCTTTCTTT. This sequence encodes CASRRRPQGRNTEAFF.

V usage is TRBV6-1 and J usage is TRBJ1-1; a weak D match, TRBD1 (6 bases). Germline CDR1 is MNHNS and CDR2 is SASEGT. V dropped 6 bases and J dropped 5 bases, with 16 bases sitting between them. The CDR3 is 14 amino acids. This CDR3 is CASSSYRGATEAFF. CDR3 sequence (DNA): TGTGCCAGCAGCTCCTACCGGGGGGCGACTGAAGCTTTCTTT.

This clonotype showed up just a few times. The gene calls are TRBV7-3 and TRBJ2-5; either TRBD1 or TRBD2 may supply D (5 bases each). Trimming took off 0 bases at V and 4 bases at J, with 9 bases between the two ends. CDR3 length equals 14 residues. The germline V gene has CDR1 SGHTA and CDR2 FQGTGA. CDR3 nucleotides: TGTGCCAGCAGCTTAACCCCAGGGAGAGAGACCCAGTACTTC. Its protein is CASSLTPGRETQYF. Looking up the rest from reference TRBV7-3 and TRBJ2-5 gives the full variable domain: GAGVSQTPSNKVTEKGKYVELRCDPISGHTALYWYRQSLGQGPEFLIYFQGTGAADDSGLPNDRFFAVRPEGSVSTLKIQRTERGDSAVYLCASSLTPGRETQYFGPGTRLLVL.

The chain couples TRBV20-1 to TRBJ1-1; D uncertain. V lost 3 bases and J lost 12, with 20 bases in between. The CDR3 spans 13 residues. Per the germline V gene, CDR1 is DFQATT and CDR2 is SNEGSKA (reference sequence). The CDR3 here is CSARDTGYIRPFF. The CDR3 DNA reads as TGCAGTGCTAGGGATACGGGCTATATTCGTCCTTTCTTT.

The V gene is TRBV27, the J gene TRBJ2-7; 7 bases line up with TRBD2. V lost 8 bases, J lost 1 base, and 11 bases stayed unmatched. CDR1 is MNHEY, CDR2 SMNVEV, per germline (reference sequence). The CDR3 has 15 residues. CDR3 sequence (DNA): TGTGCCAGCGGGCGGGAGTCCAGGGCATCCTACGAGCAGTACTTC. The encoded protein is CASGRESRASYEQYF.

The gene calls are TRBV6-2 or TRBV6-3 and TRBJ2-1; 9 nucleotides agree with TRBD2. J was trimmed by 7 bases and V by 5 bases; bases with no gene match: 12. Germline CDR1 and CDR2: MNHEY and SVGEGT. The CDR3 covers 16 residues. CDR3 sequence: CASSEYSGSASNEQFF. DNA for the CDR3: TGTGCCAGCAGTGAATATAGCGGGAGTGCCAGTAATGAGCAGTTCTTC.

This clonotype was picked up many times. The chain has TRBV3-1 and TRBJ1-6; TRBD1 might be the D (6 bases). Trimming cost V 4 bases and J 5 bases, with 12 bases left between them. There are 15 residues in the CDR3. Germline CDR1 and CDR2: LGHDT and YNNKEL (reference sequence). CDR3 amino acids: CASSRRRGNNSPLHF. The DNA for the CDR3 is TGTGCCAGCAGCCGGCGTAGGGGGAATAATTCACCCCTCCACTTT.

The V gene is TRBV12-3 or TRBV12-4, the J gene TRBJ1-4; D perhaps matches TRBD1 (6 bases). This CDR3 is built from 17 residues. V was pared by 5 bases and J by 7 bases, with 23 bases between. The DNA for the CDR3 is TGTGCCAGCAGTCCAGCACGGGCAGGGGTTCAGAGTGAAAAACTGTTTTTT. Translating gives CASSPARAGVQSEKLFF.

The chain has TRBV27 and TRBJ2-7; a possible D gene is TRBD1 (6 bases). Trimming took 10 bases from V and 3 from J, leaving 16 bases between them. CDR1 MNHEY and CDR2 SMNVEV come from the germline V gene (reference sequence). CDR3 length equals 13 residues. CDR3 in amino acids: CATRRDMLYEQYF. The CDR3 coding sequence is TGTGCCACCCGCCGGGACATGCTCTACGAGCAGTACTTC.

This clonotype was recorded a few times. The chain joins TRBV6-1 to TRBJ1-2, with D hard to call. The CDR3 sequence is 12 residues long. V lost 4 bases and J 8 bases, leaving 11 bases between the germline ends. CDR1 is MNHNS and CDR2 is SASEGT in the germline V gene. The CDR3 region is CASSGEELGYTF. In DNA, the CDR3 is TGTGCCAGCAGTGGGGAGGAGCTAGGCTACACCTTC.

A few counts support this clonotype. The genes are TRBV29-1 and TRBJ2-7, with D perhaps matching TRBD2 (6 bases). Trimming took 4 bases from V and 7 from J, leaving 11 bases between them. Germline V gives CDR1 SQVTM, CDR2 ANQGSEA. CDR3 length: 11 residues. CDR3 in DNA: TGCAGCGTTGGGCCAGGAGGGGAGCAGTACTTC. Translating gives CSVGPGGEQYF.